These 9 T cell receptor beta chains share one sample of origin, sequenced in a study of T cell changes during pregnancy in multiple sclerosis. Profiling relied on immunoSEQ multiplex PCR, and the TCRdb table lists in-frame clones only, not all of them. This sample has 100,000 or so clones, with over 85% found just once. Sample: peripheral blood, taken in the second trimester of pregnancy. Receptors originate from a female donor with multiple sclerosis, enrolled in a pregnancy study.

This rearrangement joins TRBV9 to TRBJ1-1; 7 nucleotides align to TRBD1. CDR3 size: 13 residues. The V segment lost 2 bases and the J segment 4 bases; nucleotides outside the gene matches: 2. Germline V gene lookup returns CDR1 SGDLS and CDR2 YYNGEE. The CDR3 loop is CASSVSGGTEAFF. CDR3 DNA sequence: TGTGCCAGCAGCGTTTCAGGGGGCACTGAAGCTTTCTTT.

The CDR3 here is CASSSLGPQHF. In nucleotides, the CDR3 is TGTGCCAGCAGCTCCCTCGGGCCCCAGCATTTT. The chain is built from TRBV7-9 and TRBJ1-5; D remains unclear. Germline CDR1 and CDR2: SEHNR and FQNEAQ (reference sequence). The V end was cut by 4 bases, the J end by 9 bases, with 7 bases between. This CDR3 spans 11 amino acids. Filled out from reference TRBV7-9 and TRBJ1-5, the complete variable domain reads DTGVSQNPRHKITKRGQNVTFRCDPISEHNRLYWYRQTLGQGPEFLTYFQNEAQLEKSRLLSDRFSAERPKGSFSTLEIQRTEQGDSAMYLCASSSLGPQHFGDGTRLSIL.

CDR3 loop: CASSPDRAEYEQYF. The CDR3 region has the DNA TGTGCCAGCAGTCCGGACAGGGCGGAGTACGAGCAGTACTTC. V and J are TRBV6-6 and TRBJ2-7; 8 bases line up with TRBD1. The CDR3 is made up of 14 amino acids. V trimming: 5 bases; J trimming: 4 bases; junction bases outside the gene matches: 7. Germline loops: CDR1 MNHNY, CDR2 SVGAGI (reference sequence).

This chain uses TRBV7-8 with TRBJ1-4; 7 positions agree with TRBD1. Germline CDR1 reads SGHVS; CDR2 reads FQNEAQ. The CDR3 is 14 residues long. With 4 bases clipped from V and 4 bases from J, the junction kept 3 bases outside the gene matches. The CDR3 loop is CASSSGQLNEKLFF. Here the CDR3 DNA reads TGTGCCAGCAGCTCGGGACAGCTTAATGAAAAACTGTTTTTT.

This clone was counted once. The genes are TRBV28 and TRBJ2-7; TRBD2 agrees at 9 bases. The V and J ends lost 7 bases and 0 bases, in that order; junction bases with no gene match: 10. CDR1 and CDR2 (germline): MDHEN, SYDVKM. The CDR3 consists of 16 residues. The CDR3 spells CASKGGGALSSYEQYF. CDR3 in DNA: TGTGCCAGCAAGGGCGGGGGGGCCCTAAGCTCCTACGAGCAGTACTTC.

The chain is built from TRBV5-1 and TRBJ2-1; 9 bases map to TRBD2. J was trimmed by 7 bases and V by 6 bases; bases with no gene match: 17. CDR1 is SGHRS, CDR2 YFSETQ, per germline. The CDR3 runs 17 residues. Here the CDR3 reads CASTDGAGGPRGNEQFF. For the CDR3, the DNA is TGCGCCAGCACGGACGGTGCGGGGGGGCCCCGGGGTAATGAGCAGTTCTTC.

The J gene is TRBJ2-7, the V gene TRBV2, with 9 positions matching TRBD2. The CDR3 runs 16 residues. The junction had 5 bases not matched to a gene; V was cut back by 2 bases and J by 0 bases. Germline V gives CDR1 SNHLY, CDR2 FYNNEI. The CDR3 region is CASSEWAGGSSYEQYF. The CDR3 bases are TGTGCCAGCAGTGAATGGGCGGGGGGGAGCTCCTACGAGCAGTACTTC.

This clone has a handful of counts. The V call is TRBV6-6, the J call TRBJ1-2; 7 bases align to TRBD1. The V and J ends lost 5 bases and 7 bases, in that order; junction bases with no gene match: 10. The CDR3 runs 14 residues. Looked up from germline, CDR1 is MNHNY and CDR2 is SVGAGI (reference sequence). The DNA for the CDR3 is TGTGCCAGCAGTCGAACAGGGGATGCAGGTGGCTACACCTTC. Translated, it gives CASSRTGDAGGYTF.

CDR3 residues: CSVGGLDEQYF. CDR3 nucleotide sequence: TGCAGCGTTGGAGGACTCGACGAGCAGTACTTC. This chain connects TRBV29-1 to TRBJ2-7; the D gene is possibly TRBD2 (5 bases). The CDR3 has 11 amino acids. The ends were cut back, 4 bases at V and 5 bases at J, with 9 bases in the middle. Germline V gene data show CDR1 as SQVTM and CDR2 as ANQGSEA.